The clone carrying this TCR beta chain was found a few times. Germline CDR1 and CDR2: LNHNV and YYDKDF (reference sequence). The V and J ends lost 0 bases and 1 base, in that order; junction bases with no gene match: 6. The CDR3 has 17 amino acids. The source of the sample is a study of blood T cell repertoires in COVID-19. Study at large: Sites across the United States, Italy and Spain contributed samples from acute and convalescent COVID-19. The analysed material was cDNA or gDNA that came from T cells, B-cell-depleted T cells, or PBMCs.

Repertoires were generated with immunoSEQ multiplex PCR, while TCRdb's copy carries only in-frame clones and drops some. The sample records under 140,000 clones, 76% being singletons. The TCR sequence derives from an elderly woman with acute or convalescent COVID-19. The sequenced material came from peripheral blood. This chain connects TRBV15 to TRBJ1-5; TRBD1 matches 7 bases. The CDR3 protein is CATSRDFGTASNQPQHF. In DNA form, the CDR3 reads TGTGCCACCAGCAGAGATTTCGGGACAGCCAGCAATCAGCCCCAGCATTTT.